These 18 T cell receptor beta chains came from one sample sequenced in a study of OX40 agonist ivuxolimab in advanced cancers. Sequenced by immunoSEQ multiplex PCR; TCRdb stores in-frame clones only, minus some. The sample records about 77,000 clones, 86% being singletons. Sequenced material: CD4+ or CD8+ T cells sorted from blood, taken in a trial of the OX40 agonist ivuxolimab. These receptors were collected from an adult with an advanced solid tumor such as melanoma, head and neck, liver or kidney cancer.

This chain joins TRBV27 and TRBJ2-1; D not resolved. Trimming cost V 7 bases and J 7 bases, with 20 bases left between them. The CDR3 extends over 15 amino acids. The germline V gene has CDR1 MNHEY and CDR2 SMNVEV (reference sequence). Written as DNA, the CDR3 is TGTGCCAGCACCCCCTGGACCGCCGGTGGTAATGAGCAGTTCTTC. This codes for CASTPWTAGGNEQFF.

The chain employs TRBV27 and TRBJ2-5; D may correspond to TRBD1 or TRBD2 (5 bases each). V was pared by 9 bases and J by 5 bases, with 34 bases between. The length of the CDR3 is 19 residues. Germline V gene sequence: CDR1 MNHEY, CDR2 SMNVEV (reference sequence). CDR3 region: CASSRRGGQGTGNRETQYF. The CDR3 nucleotides are TGTGCCAGTTCGCGTCGTGGGGGTCAAGGGACGGGTAATCGGGAGACCCAGTACTTC.

The chain combines TRBV9 with TRBJ1-1, with a possible D match to TRBD1 (5 bases). CDR3 length: 14 amino acids. Germline values: CDR1 SGDLS, CDR2 YYNGEE. With 0 bases removed from V and 5 bases from J, the gap between germline ends came to 11 bases. The DNA of the CDR3 is TGTGCCAGCAGCGTAGCTACGGGGGAGACTGAAGCTTTCTTT. Translated: CASSVATGETEAFF.

The V and J genes are TRBV7-3 and TRBJ1-1; 7 bases match TRBD1. The CDR3 contains 14 residues. CDR1 is SGHTA and CDR2 is FQGTGA in the germline V gene. Trimming cost V 2 bases and J 4 bases; bases outside gene matches: 4. The DNA for the CDR3 is TGTGCCAGCAGCTTAGTGCAGGGGGTCACTGAAGCTTTCTTT. Translating gives CASSLVQGVTEAFF.

This clone came up once. The V gene is TRBV5-1, the J gene TRBJ2-7; D is unclear. V shed 5 bases and J shed 1 base, with 16 bases lying between them. CDR3 length equals 15 residues. The germline gives CDR1 SGHRS, CDR2 YFSETQ. The CDR3 DNA reads TGCGCCAGCAGGGCGGACCTCGTGGGGTCCTACGAGCAGTACTTC. This codes for CASRADLVGSYEQYF.

The chain links TRBV18 to TRBJ2-5, with a possible D match to TRBD2 (6 bases). Germline V lookup: CDR1 KGHSH, CDR2 LQKENI. CDR3 length: 15 amino acids. Trimming took 2 bases from V and 5 from J, leaving 15 bases between them. The CDR3: CASSPRPGVMETQYF. The CDR3 bases are TGTGCCAGCTCACCAAGGCCGGGGGTGATGGAGACCCAGTACTTC.

This clone appeared a few times. The CDR3 nucleotides read TGTGCCAGCGTCGGGACTAGCGGGAGTCCGGGGCAGTTCTTC. As protein: CASVGTSGSPGQFF. V and J are TRBV2 and TRBJ2-1, with TRBD2 matching over 14 bases. The CDR3 covers 14 residues. Germline V gene lookup returns CDR1 SNHLY and CDR2 FYNNEI. V shed 8 bases, J shed 12 bases, and the junction held 9 bases outside the gene matches. Complete variable domain (other parts from reference TRBV2 and TRBJ2-1): EPEVTQTPSHQVTQMGQEVILRCVPISNHLYFYWYRQILGQKVEFLVSFYNNEISEKSEIFDDQFSVERPDGSNFTLKIRSTKLEDSAMYFCASVGTSGSPGQFFGPGTRLTVL.

Many counts were recorded for this clone. The chain employs TRBV29-1 and TRBJ1-1, with D perhaps TRBD1 (5 bases). Germline V lookup: CDR1 SQVTM, CDR2 ANQGSEA. The CDR3 runs to 14 residues. Trimming cost V 1 base and J 2 bases, with 11 bases left between them. The CDR3 region is CSVEGVGTNTEAFF. CDR3 coding DNA: TGCAGCGTTGAAGGGGTAGGGACCAACACTGAAGCTTTCTTT.

This chain joins TRBV5-5 and TRBJ2-6, with D tentatively TRBD1 (7 bases). V lost 0 bases, J lost 0 bases, and 16 bases lay in between. CDR3 length equals 19 residues. Germline V lookup: CDR1 SGHKS, CDR2 YYEKEE (reference sequence). CDR3 nucleotide sequence: TGTGCCAGCAGCTTGGCTTTGGCAGGGGGGAGCTCTGGGGCCAACGTCCTGACTTTC. It is translated as CASSLALAGGSSGANVLTF.

This clone has only a few counts. The chain joins TRBV9 to TRBJ1-1; 7 nucleotides line up with TRBD1. There are 16 residues in the CDR3. V lost 4 bases and J lost 0; bases outside the gene matches: 9. Germline V gene lookup returns CDR1 SGDLS and CDR2 YYNGEE. CDR3 DNA: TGTGCCAGCAGCCCCAGGGGGGGCCAGATGAACACTGAAGCTTTCTTT. It encodes CASSPRGGQMNTEAFF.

CDR3 in amino acids: CASRLRTPLVEPQHF. As DNA, the CDR3 is TGTGCCAGCAGACTACGTACTCCGTTAGTGGAGCCCCAGCATTTT. V is TRBV28 and J is TRBJ1-5; D is unresolved. The CDR3 covers 15 residues. V gave up 6 bases and J gave up 8 bases, with 20 bases separating them. Per the germline V gene, CDR1 is MDHEN and CDR2 is SYDVKM.

The chain couples TRBV5-1 to TRBJ2-2; D may be TRBD2 (6 bases). Trimming took 0 bases from V and 1 from J, leaving 7 bases between them. CDR3 length: 15 amino acids. The germline V gene has CDR1 SGHRS and CDR2 YFSETQ. CDR3 coding DNA: TGCGCCAGCAGCTTGGTTAGCGGGAACACCGGGGAGCTGTTTTTT. Protein product: CASSLVSGNTGELFF.

The J gene is TRBJ1-5, the V gene TRBV6-5; 9 positions match TRBD1. Germline-derived CDR1 and CDR2 are MNHEY and SVGAGI. V shed 2 bases and J 4 bases; nucleotides not matched to a gene: 3. This CDR3 spans 15 amino acids. In DNA, the CDR3 is TGTGCCAGCAGTTACGGGACAGGGAGGAATCAGCCCCAGCATTTT. It codes for CASSYGTGRNQPQHF.

CDR3 nucleotide sequence: TGTGCCAGCAGCCAAGAGAGTCTAGCGGGGGGCTACAATGAGCAGTTCTTC. Amino acid sequence: CASSQESLAGGYNEQFF. The chain recombines TRBV14 with TRBJ2-1; TRBD2 matches at 11 bases. This CDR3 has 17 residues. The germline gives CDR1 SGHDN, CDR2 FVKESK. The ends lost 0 bases at V and 3 bases at J; junction bases unmatched: 4. The full variable domain, rest sourced from reference TRBV14 and TRBJ2-1, is EAGVTQFPSHSVIEKGQTVTLRCDPISGHDNLYWYRRVMGKEIKFLLHFVKESKQDESGMPNNRFLAERTGGTYSTLKVQPAELEDSGVYFCASSQESLAGGYNEQFFGPGTRLTVL.

This clone was seen a few times. V and J are TRBV5-6 and TRBJ1-1, with 9 bases that match TRBD1. The trim removed 4 bases at V and 5 bases at J, leaving 15 bases unmatched. This CDR3 has 17 residues. CDR1 and CDR2 (germline): SGHDT, YYEEEE. CDR3 bases: TGTGCCAGCAGCCCGGACAGGGGATCAAGTTTAAGGACTGAAGCTTTCTTT. Protein: CASSPDRGSSLRTEAFF.

This sequence joins TRBV5-1 and TRBJ2-5, with D maybe TRBD2 (6 bases). The CDR3 is 13 amino acids. V was shortened by 4 bases and J by 1 base, with 8 bases between the two germline ends. The V gene's germline CDR1 is SGHRS and CDR2 YFSETQ. The CDR3 reads CASSRDFQETQYF. The CDR3 nucleotides read TGCGCCAGCAGCCGGGACTTCCAAGAGACCCAGTACTTC.

The count of this clone is one. V and J are TRBV29-1 and TRBJ1-4; possible D gene TRBD1, 5 bases. Per germline, CDR1 SQVTM and CDR2 ANQGSEA. This CDR3 spans 17 amino acids. Trimming left V 7 bases short and J 3 bases short, with 24 bases between. In DNA form, the CDR3 reads TGCAGCGCCGACCCGGACAATTCCAGTCCCTCTAATGAAAAACTGTTTTTT. This encodes CSADPDNSSPSNEKLFF.

This chain connects TRBV30 to TRBJ1-2, with D maybe TRBD1 (5 bases). This CDR3 has 12 amino acids. Germline V gene sequence: CDR1 GTSNPN, CDR2 SVGIG (reference sequence). V lost 0 bases, J lost 5 bases, and 7 bases lay in between. The CDR3 region is CAWSVWGYGYTF. The DNA for the CDR3 is TGTGCCTGGAGTGTGTGGGGGTATGGCTACACCTTC.